The clone carrying this T cell receptor beta chain was found a few times. The data derive from a study of identical twins. Template switching (which added a universal primer site) was used, and cDNA carried unique molecular identifiers. TCRdb analysed the 5' RACE reads with MiXCR anew, one entry per CDR3 protein. The profile shows 400,000 to 550,000 distinct CDR3 sequences, roughly a fifth of them singletons. V lost 5 bases and J lost 4, with 18 bases in between. In germline, CDR1 is DFQATT, CDR2 SNEGSKA (reference sequence). The CDR3 runs to 15 residues. These data were also reused for a study on T cells expressing NK-cell markers. That publication notes: Once again these clonotypes came out on top in the CD3+CD56-NKG2C+ fraction of several donors.

The source is a woman between 18 and 29 years old in good health. The sample was CD4+ T cells sorted from blood. This chain links TRBV20-1 with TRBJ2-4; D uncertain. In nucleotides, the CDR3 is TGCAGTGCTTCCCGCCTCGCCGTCGGGAAAAACATTCAGTACTTC. Its protein is CSASRLAVGKNIQYF.